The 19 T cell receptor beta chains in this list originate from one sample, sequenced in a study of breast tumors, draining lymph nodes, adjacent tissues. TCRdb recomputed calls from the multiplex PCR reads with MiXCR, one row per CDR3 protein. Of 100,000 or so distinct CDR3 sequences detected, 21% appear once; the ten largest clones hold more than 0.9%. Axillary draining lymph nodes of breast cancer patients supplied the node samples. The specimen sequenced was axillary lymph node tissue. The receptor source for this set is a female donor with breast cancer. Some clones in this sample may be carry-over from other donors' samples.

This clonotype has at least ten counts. The CDR3 nucleotides are TGTGCCAGTAACGACGGGGGCGACTATGGCTACACCTTC. Protein sequence: CASNDGGDYGYTF. This chain uses TRBV19 with TRBJ1-2; D possibly corresponds to TRBD1 (6 bases). The length of the CDR3 is 13 residues. V was clipped by 7 bases and J by 3 bases, with 12 bases between them. CDR1 LNHDA and CDR2 SQIVND come from the germline V gene (reference sequence).

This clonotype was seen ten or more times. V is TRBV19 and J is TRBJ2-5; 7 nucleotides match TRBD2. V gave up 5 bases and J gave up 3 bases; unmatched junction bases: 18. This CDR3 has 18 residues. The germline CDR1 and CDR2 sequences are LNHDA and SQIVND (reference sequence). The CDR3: CASSPRAGLVGGEETQYF. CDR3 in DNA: TGTGCCAGTAGTCCCCGGGCCGGACTAGTCGGCGGAGAAGAGACCCAGTACTTC. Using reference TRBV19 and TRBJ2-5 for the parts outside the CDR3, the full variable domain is DGGITQSPKYLFRKEGQNVTLSCEQNLNHDAMYWYRQDPGQGLRLIYYSQIVNDFQKGDIAEGYSVSREKKESFPLTVTSAQKNPTAFYLCASSPRAGLVGGEETQYFGPGTRLLVL.

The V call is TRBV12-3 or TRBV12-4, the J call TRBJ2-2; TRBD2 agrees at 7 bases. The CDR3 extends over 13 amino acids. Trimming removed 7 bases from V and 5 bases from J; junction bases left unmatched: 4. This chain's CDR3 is CASIWRGTGELFF. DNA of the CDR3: TGTGCCAGCATCTGGCGGGGGACCGGGGAGCTGTTTTTT.

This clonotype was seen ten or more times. CDR3 DNA sequence: TGTGCCAGCAGTCGGGCCCTGTATAATTCACCCCTCCACTTT. This codes for CASSRALYNSPLHF. The chain has TRBV12-3 or TRBV12-4 and TRBJ1-6; the D is unclear. This CDR3 spans 14 amino acids. The germline V and J ends were trimmed by 5 bases and 4 bases, with 9 bases remaining between them.

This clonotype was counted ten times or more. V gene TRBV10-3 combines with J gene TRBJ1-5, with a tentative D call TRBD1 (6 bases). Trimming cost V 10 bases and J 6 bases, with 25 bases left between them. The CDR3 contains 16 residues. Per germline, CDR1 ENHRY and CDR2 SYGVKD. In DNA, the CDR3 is TGTGCCACTAGCGGATCGGGGGGGGCAGTGGTTCAGCCCCAGCATTTT. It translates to CATSGSGGAVVQPQHF.

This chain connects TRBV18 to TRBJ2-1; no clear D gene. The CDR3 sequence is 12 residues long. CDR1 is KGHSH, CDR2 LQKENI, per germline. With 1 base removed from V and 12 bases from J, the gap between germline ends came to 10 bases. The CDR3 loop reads CASSPLSLGQFF. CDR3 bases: TGTGCCAGCTCACCACTTTCACTCGGGCAGTTCTTC.

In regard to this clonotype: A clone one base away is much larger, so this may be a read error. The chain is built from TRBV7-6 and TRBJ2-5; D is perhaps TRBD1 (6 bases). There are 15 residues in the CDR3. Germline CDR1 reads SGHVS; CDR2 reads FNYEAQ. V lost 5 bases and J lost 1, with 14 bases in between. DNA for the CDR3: TGTGCCAGCAGCCCGCCGGGACACAGCCAAGAGACCCAGTACTTC. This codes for CASSPPGHSQETQYF. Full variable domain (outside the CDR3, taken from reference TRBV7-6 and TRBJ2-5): GAGVSQSPRYKVTKRGQDVALRCDPISGHVSLYWYRQALGQGPEFLTYFNYEAQQDKSGLPNDRFSAERPEGSISTLTIQRTEQRDSAMYRCASSPPGHSQETQYFGPGTRLLVL.

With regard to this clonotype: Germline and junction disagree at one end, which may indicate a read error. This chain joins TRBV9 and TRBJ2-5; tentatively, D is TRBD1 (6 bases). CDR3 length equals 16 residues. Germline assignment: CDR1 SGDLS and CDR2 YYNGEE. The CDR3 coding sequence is TGTGCCAGCAGCGTAGGAACGAATGAGGGACAAGGGACCCAGTACTTC. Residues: CASSVGTNEGQGTQYF.

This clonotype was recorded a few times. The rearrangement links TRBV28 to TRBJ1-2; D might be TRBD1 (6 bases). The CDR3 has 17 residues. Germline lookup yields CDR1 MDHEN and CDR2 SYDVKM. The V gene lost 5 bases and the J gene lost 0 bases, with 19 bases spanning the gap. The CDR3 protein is CASSLQGKGGSNYGYTF. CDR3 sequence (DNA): TGTGCCAGCAGTCTTCAGGGTAAAGGGGGTTCTAACTATGGCTACACCTTC.

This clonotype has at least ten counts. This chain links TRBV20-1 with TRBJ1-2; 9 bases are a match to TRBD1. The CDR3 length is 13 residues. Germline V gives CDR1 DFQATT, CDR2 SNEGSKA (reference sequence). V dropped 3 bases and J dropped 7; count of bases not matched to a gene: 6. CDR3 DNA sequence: TGCAGTGCTAGCTCACAGGGGGCAGTTGGCTACACCTTC. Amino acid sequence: CSASSQGAVGYTF.

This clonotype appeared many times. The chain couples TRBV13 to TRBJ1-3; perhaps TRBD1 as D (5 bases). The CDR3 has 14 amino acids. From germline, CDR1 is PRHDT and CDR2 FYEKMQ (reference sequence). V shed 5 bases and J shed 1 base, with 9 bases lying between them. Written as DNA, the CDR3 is TGTGCCAGCAGCGAGGACATATCTGGAAACACCATATATTTT. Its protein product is CASSEDISGNTIYF. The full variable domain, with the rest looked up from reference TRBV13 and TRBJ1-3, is AAGVIQSPRHLIKEKRETATLKCYPIPRHDTVYWYQQGPGQDPQFLISFYEKMQSDKGSIPDRFSAQQFSDYHSELNMSSLELGDSALYFCASSEDISGNTIYFGEGSWLTVV.

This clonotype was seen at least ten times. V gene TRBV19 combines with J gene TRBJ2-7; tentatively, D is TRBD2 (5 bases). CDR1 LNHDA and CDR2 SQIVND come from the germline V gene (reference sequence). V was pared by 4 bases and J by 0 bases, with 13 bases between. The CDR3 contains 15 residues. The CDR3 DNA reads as TGTGCCAGTAGTAAGCGAAGGGAGAACTCCTACGAGCAGTACTTC. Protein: CASSKRRENSYEQYF.

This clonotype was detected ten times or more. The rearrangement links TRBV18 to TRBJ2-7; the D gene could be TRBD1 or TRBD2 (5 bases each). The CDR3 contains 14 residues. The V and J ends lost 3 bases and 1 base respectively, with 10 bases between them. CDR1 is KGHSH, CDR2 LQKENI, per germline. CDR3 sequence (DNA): TGTGCCAGCTCACCCGGGGCCACGTCCTACGAGCAGTACTTC. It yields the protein CASSPGATSYEQYF.

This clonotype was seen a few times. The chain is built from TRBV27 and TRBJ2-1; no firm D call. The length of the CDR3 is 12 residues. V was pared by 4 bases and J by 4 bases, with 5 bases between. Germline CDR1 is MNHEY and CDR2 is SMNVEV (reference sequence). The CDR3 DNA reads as TGTGCCAGCAGTTCCAAATACAATGAGCAGTTCTTC. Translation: CASSSKYNEQFF.

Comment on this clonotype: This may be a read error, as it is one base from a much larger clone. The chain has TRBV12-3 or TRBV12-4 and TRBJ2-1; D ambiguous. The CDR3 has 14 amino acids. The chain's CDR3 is CAGSPDGLYNEQFF. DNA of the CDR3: TGTGCCGGCAGCCCCGACGGGCTTTACAATGAGCAGTTCTTC.

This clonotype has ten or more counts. The chain's CDR3 is CASSLSGVGGAESSYNEQFF. CDR3 in DNA: TGTGCCAGCAGCTTATCTGGGGTAGGGGGGGCGGAAAGCTCCTACAATGAGCAGTTCTTC. The chain employs TRBV7-2 and TRBJ2-1, with D tentatively TRBD2 (7 bases). The V end lost 2 bases, the J end lost 0 bases, and 23 bases lay between the germline ends. The CDR3 is made up of 20 amino acids. Germline V gene lookup returns CDR1 SGHTA and CDR2 FQGNSA.

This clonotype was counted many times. The DNA for the CDR3 is TGTGCCAGCAGTTCACAGGGTGCTGGCTATGGCTACACCTTC. Amino acids: CASSSQGAGYGYTF. The V and J genes are TRBV12-3 or TRBV12-4 and TRBJ1-2; TRBD1 is a possible D gene (6 bases). CDR3 length: 14 residues. Between the trimmed V and J ends, which lost 4 bases and 4 bases, there was a span of 13 bases.

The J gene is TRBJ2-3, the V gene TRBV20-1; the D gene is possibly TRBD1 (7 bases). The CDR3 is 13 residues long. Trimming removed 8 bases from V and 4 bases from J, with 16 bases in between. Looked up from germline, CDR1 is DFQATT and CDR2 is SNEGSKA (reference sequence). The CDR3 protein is CSTLQGGADTQYF. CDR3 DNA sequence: TGCAGTACCCTCCAGGGGGGCGCAGATACGCAGTATTTT.

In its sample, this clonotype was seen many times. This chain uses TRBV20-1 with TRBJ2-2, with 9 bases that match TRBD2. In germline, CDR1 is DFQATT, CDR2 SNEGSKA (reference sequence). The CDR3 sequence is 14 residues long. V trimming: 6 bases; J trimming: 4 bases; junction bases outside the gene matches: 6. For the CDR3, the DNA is TGCAGTGCAATTAGCGGGGGCAGCACCGGGGAGCTGTTTTTT. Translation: CSAISGGSTGELFF.